This T cell receptor beta chain was captured by sequencing in a study of T cells in women clearing cervical HPV infection. Overall study findings and caveats: CIN3+ cases had significantly higher TCR repertoire richness than controls, but evenness did not differ. A classifier using richness and V gene abundances reached an AUC of around 0.81. It is unknown whether associations predate infection; no effector/memory or HPV-specific sorting. TRBV6-7 relative abundance averaged around 0.11% in cases and 0.15% to 0.2% in controls.

Profiling relied on immunoSEQ multiplex PCR, and the TCRdb table lists in-frame clones only, not all of them. The sample includes some 30,000 clones. Germline V lookup: CDR1 LNHDA, CDR2 SQIVND (reference sequence). This CDR3 spans 16 amino acids. As regards this clone: Its antigen is as yet unknown. The read gets to within 3 residues of the CDR3 end, and the germline J gene fills in the rest.

The V call is TRBV19, the J call TRBJ1-2; D not certain. Specimen: blood buffy coat. The receptor was derived from a woman aged 18-69 years with a cervical HPV16 infection that either progressed to CIN3+ or cleared (not recorded which). Incomplete CDR3 DNA: TGTGCCAGTAGCTCCCCATGGGCGGGATCCTACAATGAC. Encoded protein: CASSSPWAGSYND. The entire CDR3 reads CASSSPWAGSYNDYTF.